Ten or more counts support the clone carrying this T cell receptor beta chain. The target antigen is unknown. This sample was taken from a study of response to subunit inactivated influenza vaccine. Study-level results: The authors proposed limited new T cell recruitment per seasonal influenza vaccination.

The ends were cut back, 0 bases at V and 6 bases at J, with 8 bases in the middle. Germline V CDR1 and CDR2: SGHTS, YDEGEE. The CDR3 runs to 13 residues. TCRdb used MiXCR to reprocess the RT-PCR reads, holding one entry per CDR3 protein. Here the sample spans 200,000 to 250,000 distinct CDR3 sequences, 10% to 15% being singletons. The sequence came from a man between 45 and 60 years old who received an inactivated influenza vaccine. The sample in question was non-naive T cells sorted from PBMCs, obtained 14 to 15 days before vaccination. This chain uses TRBV5-8 with TRBJ2-3, with a possible D match to TRBD1 (6 bases). The CDR3, as DNA: TGTGCCAGCAGCTTGGTCGACAGGGATACGCAGTATTTT. Translation gives CASSLVDRDTQYF.